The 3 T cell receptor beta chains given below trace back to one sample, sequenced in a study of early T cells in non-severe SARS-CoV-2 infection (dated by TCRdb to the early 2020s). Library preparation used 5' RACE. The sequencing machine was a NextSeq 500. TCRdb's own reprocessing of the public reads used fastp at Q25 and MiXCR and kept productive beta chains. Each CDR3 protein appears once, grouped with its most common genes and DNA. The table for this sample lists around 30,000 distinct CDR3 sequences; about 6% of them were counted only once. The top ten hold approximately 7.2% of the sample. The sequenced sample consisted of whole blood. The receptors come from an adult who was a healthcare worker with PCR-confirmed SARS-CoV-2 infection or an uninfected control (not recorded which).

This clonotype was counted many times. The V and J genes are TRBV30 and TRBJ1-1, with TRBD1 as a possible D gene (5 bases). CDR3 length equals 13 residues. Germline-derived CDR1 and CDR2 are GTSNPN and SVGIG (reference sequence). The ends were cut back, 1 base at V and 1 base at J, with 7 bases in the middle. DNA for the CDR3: TGTGCCTGGAGTGGACAGCGGAACACTGAAGCTTTCTTT. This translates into CAWSGQRNTEAFF.

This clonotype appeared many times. The CDR3 DNA reads as TGTGCCAGCAGTCTCCATAGCTCCTACGAGCAGTACTTC. Its protein is CASSLHSSYEQYF. This rearrangement joins TRBV27 to TRBJ2-7; no clear D gene. There are 13 residues in the CDR3. V was shortened by 5 bases and J by 0 bases, with 8 bases between the two germline ends. Germline CDR1 reads MNHEY; CDR2 reads SMNVEV (reference sequence).

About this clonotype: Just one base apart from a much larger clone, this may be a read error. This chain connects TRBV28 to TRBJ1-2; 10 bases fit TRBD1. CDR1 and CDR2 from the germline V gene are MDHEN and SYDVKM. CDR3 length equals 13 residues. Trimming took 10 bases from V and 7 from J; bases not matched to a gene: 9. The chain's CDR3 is CAIRMTGGSGYTF. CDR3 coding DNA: TGTGCCATCAGAATGACAGGGGGCTCTGGCTACACCTTC.